This TCR beta chain was profiled in a study of T cell changes during pregnancy in multiple sclerosis. V shed 0 bases and J 3 bases; nucleotides not matched to a gene: 13. Germline assignment: CDR1 MGHRA and CDR2 YSYEKL. This CDR3 region has 22 residues. Data came from immunoSEQ multiplex PCR; TCRdb stores just in-frame clones and leaves some out. The profile shows some 49,000 clones, roughly nine tenths of them singletons. This specimen consisted of CD4+ T cells from peripheral blood mononuclear cells, obtained in the second trimester of pregnancy. The chain combines TRBV4-1 with TRBJ2-2, with 16 bases matching TRBD2. The sequence derives from a female donor in good health, enrolled as a control in a pregnancy study. In DNA, the CDR3 is TGCGCCAGCAGCCAAGAAATCAGGGTGGGACTAGCGGGGGGGCTGCACACCGGGGAGCTGTTTTTT. Translation: CASSQEIRVGLAGGLHTGELFF.